One sample yielded the 5 T cell receptor beta chains listed below, sequenced in a study of T-cell reconstitution after alpha-beta-depleted transplantation in children. Unique molecular identifiers were used to barcode this TCRbeta library. TCRdb fed the PCR reads into MiXCR, producing one record per CDR3 protein. In the table there are just over 950,000 distinct CDR3 sequences, about 31% of which are singletons. Here the sequenced sample was PBMCs, mostly from graft donor cells, taken 360 days after TCRalphabeta/CD19-depleted stem cell transplant. These receptors were collected from a boy under two years old who had a stem cell transplant for SCID, so the T cells may come from the graft donor.

The chain links TRBV6-1 to TRBJ2-2, with 7 bases aligning to TRBD1. Germline CDR1 reads MNHNS; CDR2 reads SASEGT. The CDR3 totals 14 residues. J lost 3 bases, V lost 8 bases, and 6 bases had no gene match. The CDR3 DNA follows: TGTGCCAGCTTAGACAGGGCTTACACCGGGGAGCTGTTTTTT. The encoded protein is CASLDRAYTGELFF.

V usage is TRBV20-1 and J usage is TRBJ2-7, with 14 nucleotides matching TRBD2. CDR1 DFQATT and CDR2 SNEGSKA come from the germline V gene (reference sequence). Trimming cost V 6 bases and J 7 bases; bases outside gene matches: 8. This CDR3 is built from 14 residues. CDR3 loop: CSAETSGGAGEQYF. CDR3 DNA sequence: TGCAGTGCGGAGACTAGCGGGGGGGCGGGGGAGCAGTACTTC.

The V call is TRBV4-3, the J call TRBJ1-1; D gene ambiguous. This CDR3 has 17 residues. Germline V gene data show CDR1 as LGHNA and CDR2 as YSLEER. V shed 0 bases and J shed 4 bases, with 18 bases lying between them. The CDR3 region is CASSQDGEGEGFTEAFF. The CDR3 DNA is TGCGCCAGCAGCCAAGATGGGGAGGGTGAAGGTTTCACTGAAGCTTTCTTT.

This chain's CDR3 is CASTSASGKYEQYF. CDR3 in DNA: TGTGCCAGCACCTCCGCTAGCGGAAAATACGAGCAGTACTTC. The rearrangement joins TRBV27 to TRBJ2-7; 7 nucleotides line up with TRBD2. The CDR3 consists of 14 residues. V lost 7 bases and J lost 4; bases outside the gene matches: 10. CDR1 is MNHEY and CDR2 is SMNVEV in the germline V gene (reference sequence).

V gene TRBV12-3 or TRBV12-4 combines with J gene TRBJ2-3, with TRBD1 as a possible D gene (5 bases). The CDR3 length is 15 residues. V shed 3 bases and J shed 3 bases, with 13 bases lying between them. The CDR3 DNA is TGTGCCAGCAGTTTTAGGTCAGGGAAGACAGATACGCAGTATTTT. This encodes CASSFRSGKTDTQYF.